This TCR beta chain was captured in a study of T cells in Graves' hyperthyroidism and ophthalmopathy. Turning to the study itself: Peripheral blood was taken when the disease was first diagnosed, before any treatment began.

Using RNA transcripts as the source, TCR beta CDR3 regions were amplified. HTBI primers drove first-round RT-PCR of the TCR CDR3. Each CDR3 protein gets one entry after TCRdb re-called the multiplex PCR reads with MiXCR. The sample has around 380,000 distinct CDR3 sequences, approximately 13% seen once. The sample of blood was obtained at first hyperthyroidism diagnosis (before any ophthalmopathy symptoms). This clonotype was found many times. Its matching antigen is unknown. Overall study results and limits: In validation, the model predicted ophthalmopathy. These predictions came a median roughly 6 months before onset. In the blood, most expanded thyroid clonotypes above 0.001 appeared as well.

The sequencing input was blood. The receptor comes from a man aged 30 to 39 with Graves' hyperthyroidism that later progressed to Graves' ophthalmopathy.

CDR3 sequence reads: CASSSGQDEQFF. In nucleotides, the CDR3 is TGTGCCAGCAGCTCCGGACAGGATGAGCAGTTCTTC. This chain joins TRBV2 and TRBJ2-1; 7 bases match TRBD1. The V segment lost 6 bases and the J segment 8 bases; nucleotides outside the gene matches: 4. Germline CDR1 and CDR2: SNHLY and FYNNEI. This CDR3 has 12 residues.